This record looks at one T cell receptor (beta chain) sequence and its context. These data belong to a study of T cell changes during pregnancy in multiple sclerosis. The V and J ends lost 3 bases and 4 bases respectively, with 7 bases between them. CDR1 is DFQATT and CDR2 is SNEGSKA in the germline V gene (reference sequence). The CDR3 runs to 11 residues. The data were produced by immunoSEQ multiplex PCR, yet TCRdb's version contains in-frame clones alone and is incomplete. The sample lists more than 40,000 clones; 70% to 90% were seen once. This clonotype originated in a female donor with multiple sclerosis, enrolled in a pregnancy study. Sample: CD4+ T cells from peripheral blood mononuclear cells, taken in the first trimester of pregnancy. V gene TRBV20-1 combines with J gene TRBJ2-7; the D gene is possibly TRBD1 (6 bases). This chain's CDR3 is CSARDSYEQYF. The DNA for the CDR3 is TGCAGTGCTAGGGACAGTTACGAGCAGTACTTC.